This T cell receptor beta chain was recorded in a study of beta chain features in type 1 diabetes. Whole-study results and caveats: Shortening of TCRB CDR3s, moderate but significant, appeared in all four CD4+ subsets of Type 1 diabetes patients.

TCRB transcripts that were expressed got sequenced, as all of the isolated RNA had been reverse transcribed. The repertoire was sequenced with immunoSEQ multiplex PCR; TCRdb's copy has only in-frame clones and lacks some. The table shows about 120,000 clones, with around 17% occurring only once. In its sample, this clone was seen many times. Its antigen is not known. Germline-derived CDR1 and CDR2 are PRHDT and FYEKMQ (reference sequence). The CDR3 length is 15 residues. J was trimmed by 4 bases and V by 3 bases; bases with no gene match: 8. The sequenced sample consisted of central memory CD4+ T cells from blood. The origin of this receptor is a man younger than 40 with type 1 diabetes. The chain combines TRBV13 with TRBJ1-2, with TRBD1 matching over 7 bases. The CDR3 bases are TGTGCCAGCAGCTTTTCGAGGGGGCCCCTCTATGGCTACACCTTC. Amino acids: CASSFSRGPLYGYTF.